The T cell receptor beta chain under discussion was sequenced for a study of blood T cell repertoires in COVID-19. Study-level background: The samples span acute and convalescent COVID-19 from the United States, Italy and Spain. T cells, B-cell-depleted T cells, or PBMCs supplied cDNA or gDNA.

In the original workflow: Reference gene primer amplification in the assay estimated nucleated cell counts. Produced via immunoSEQ multiplex PCR; TCRdb's table is partial and in-frame only. V, J and clone size were drawn from that table, and D and trimming were deduced from the DNA. The table has 100,000 to 150,000 clones, roughly 84% seen once. The CDR3 is 13 residues long. The trim removed 4 bases at V and 3 bases at J, leaving 2 bases unmatched. The chain carries TRBV12-3 or TRBV12-4 and TRBJ2-5; 7 bases are shared with TRBD1. This TCR derives from a woman younger than 45 who had recovered from COVID-19. Material: peripheral blood. The CDR3 here is CASSYTGEETQYF. The CDR3, as DNA: TGTGCCAGCAGTTACACAGGGGAAGAGACCCAGTACTTC.